This T cell receptor (beta chain) emerged from a study of response to subunit inactivated influenza vaccine. Study observations and caveats: Every seasonal influenza vaccination brings in few new T cells, the authors suggested.

CDR3 length: 15 residues. V lost 4 bases to trimming and J lost 2 bases; unmatched junction nucleotides: 6. CDR1 SGHRS and CDR2 YFSETQ come from the germline V gene. TCRdb re-derived calls from the RT-PCR reads in MiXCR, one entry per CDR3 protein. The sample lists about 500,000 distinct CDR3 sequences; 15% to 20% were seen once. Comment on this clonotype: What it recognizes is unknown.

This TCR derives from a man aged 45-69 years who received an inactivated influenza vaccine. The source was CD4+ T cells sorted from PBMCs, collected 23 to 25 months after vaccination. This rearrangement joins TRBV5-1 to TRBJ2-5, with 9 bases identical to TRBD2. CDR3: CASSNSGGPQETQYF. CDR3 coding DNA: TGCGCCAGCAGCAATAGCGGGGGCCCACAAGAGACCCAGTACTTC.